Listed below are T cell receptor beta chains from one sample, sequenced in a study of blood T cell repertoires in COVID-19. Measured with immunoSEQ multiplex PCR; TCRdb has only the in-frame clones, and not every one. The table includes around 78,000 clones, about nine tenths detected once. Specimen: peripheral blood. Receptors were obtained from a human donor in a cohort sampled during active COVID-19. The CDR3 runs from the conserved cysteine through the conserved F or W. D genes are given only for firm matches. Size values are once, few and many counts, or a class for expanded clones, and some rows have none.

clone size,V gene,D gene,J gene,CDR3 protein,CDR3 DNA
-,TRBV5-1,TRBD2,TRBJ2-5,CASSRLTSGQETQYF,TGCGCCAGCAGTCGCCTGACTAGCGGACAAGAGACCCAGTACTTC
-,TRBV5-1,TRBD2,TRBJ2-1,CASSLELAGEGNEQFF,TGCGCCAGCAGCTTGGAACTAGCGGGAGAGGGGAATGAGCAGTTCTTC
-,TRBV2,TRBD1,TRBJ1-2,CASSESSGTGMEGYTF,TGTGCCAGCAGTGAATCGTCCGGGACAGGGATGGAGGGCTACACCTTC
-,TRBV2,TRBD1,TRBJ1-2,CASPGQPNYGYTF,TGTGCCAGTCCGGGACAGCCTAACTATGGCTACACCTTC
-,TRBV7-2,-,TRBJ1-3,CASSLGVTGNTIYF,TGTGCCAGCAGCTTAGGAGTCACTGGAAACACCATATATTTT
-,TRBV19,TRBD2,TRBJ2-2,CASSISGGSNTGELFF,TGTGCCAGTAGTATTTCGGGAGGGTCGAACACCGGGGAGCTGTTTTTT
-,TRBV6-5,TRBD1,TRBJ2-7,CASSKTGLDEQYF,TGTGCCAGCAGCAAGACAGGGCTCGACGAGCAGTACTTC
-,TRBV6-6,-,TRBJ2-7,CASSSGEQYF,TGTGCCAGCAGTAGCGGCGAGCAGTACTTC
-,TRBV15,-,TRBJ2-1,CATSRVAGSLNNEQFF,TGTGCCACCAGCAGAGTGGCGGGGAGCTTAAACAATGAGCAGTTCTTC
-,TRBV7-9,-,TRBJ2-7,CASSLEGRAEQYF,TGTGCCAGCAGCTTAGAGGGCAGGGCCGAGCAGTACTTC
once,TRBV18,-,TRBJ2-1,CASSPRADPLGNEQFF,TGTGCCAGCTCACCGCGGGCCGACCCCCTGGGGAATGAGCAGTTCTTC
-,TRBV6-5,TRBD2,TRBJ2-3,CASSSSSGDTDTQYF,TGTGCCAGCAGCTCTTCTAGCGGGGACACAGATACGCAGTATTTT
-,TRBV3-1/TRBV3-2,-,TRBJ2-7,CASSQARREQYF,TGTGCCAGCAGCCAAGCCCGTCGCGAGCAGTACTTC
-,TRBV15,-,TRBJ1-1,CATSRDLEGGTEAFF,TGTGCCACCAGCAGAGATTTAGAGGGTGGGACTGAAGCTTTCTTT
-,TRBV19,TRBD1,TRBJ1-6,CASSIDGTANSPLHF,TGTGCCAGTAGTATAGACGGGACAGCGAATTCACCCCTCCACTTT
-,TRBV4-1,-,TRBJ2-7,CASSRPGATRSEQYF,TGCGCCAGCAGCCGTCCAGGGGCAACCAGGAGCGAGCAGTACTTC
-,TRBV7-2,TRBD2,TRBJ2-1,CASSLTLAGGVNEQFF,TGTGCCAGCAGTCTCACACTAGCGGGGGGGGTGAATGAGCAGTTCTTC
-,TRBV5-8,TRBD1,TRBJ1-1,CASSRDRVAFF,TGTGCCAGCAGCCGGGACAGGGTGGCTTTCTTT
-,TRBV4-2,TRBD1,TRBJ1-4,CASSQVTGAGEKLFF,TGTGCCAGCAGCCAAGTAACAGGGGCAGGCGAAAAACTGTTTTTT
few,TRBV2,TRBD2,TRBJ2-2,CASRRTSVGELFF,TGTGCCAGCCGACGGACTAGTGTCGGGGAGCTGTTTTTT
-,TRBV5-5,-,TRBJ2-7,CASSWDLEGTYEQYF,TGTGCCAGCAGCTGGGACTTGGAGGGCACTTACGAGCAGTACTTC
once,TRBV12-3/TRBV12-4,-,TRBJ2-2,CASSSEITGELFF,TGTGCCAGCAGTTCGGAGATAACCGGGGAGCTGTTTTTT
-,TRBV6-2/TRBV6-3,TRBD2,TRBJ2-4,CASRPPGTRVFSGEEVAKNIQYF,TGTGCCAGCCGCCCTCCCGGGACTAGGGTTTTCAGCGGGGAAGAGGTAGCCAAAAACATTCAGTACTTC
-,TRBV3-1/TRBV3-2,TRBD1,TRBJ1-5,CASSGTGNSNQPQHF,TGTGCCAGCAGCGGGACAGGGAATAGCAATCAGCCCCAGCATTTT
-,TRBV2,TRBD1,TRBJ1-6,CASTELVRGQSPLHF,TGTGCCAGCACCGAACTGGTTAGGGGGCAGTCACCCCTCCACTTT
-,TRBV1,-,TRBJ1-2,CTSSRRDRGYVSHGYTF,TGCACCAGCAGCCGCCGGGACAGGGGGTACGTATCTCATGGCTACACCTTC
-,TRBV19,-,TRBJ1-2,CASSIVRQGRGYTF,TGTGCCAGTAGTATAGTTAGGCAGGGCAGGGGCTACACCTTC
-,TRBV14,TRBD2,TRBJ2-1,CASSQDFIWSSGGRNNEQFF,TGTGCCAGCAGCCAAGATTTCATATGGTCTAGCGGGGGGCGGAACAATGAGCAGTTCTTC
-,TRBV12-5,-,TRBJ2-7,CASGLDFGAAGETYEQYF,TGTGCTAGTGGTTTGGATTTTGGGGCGGCAGGGGAAACCTACGAGCAGTACTTC
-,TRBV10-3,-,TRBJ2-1,CAISALENSYNEQFF,TGTGCCATCAGTGCCCTAGAGAATAGCTACAATGAGCAGTTCTTC
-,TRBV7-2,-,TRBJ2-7,CASSLRGTRVTYF,TGTGCCAGCAGCTTAAGGGGTACTCGAGTGACGTACTTC
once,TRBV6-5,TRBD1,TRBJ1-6,CASRQGLYNSPLHF,TGTGCCAGCCGACAGGGACTCTATAATTCACCCCTCCACTTT
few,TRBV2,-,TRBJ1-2,CASSENLDYGYTF,TGTGCCAGCAGTGAAAATTTAGACTATGGCTACACCTTC
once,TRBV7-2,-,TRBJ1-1,CASSLELYTEAFF,TGTGCCAGCAGCTTAGAGCTGTACACTGAAGCTTTCTTT
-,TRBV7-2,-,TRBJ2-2,CASSLARYTGELFF,TGTGCCAGCAGCTTAGCTAGATACACCGGGGAGCTGTTTTTT
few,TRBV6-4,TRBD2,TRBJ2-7,CASSDAIAGVLVHEQYF,TGTGCCAGCAGTGACGCGATAGCGGGAGTTTTGGTTCACGAGCAGTACTTC
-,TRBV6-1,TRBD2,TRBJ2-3,CASSGLSGGAVETDTQYF,TGTGCCAGCAGTGGTCTTAGCGGGGGGGCCGTGGAAACAGATACGCAGTATTTT